This TCR beta chain emerged from a study of cytomegalovirus exposure and HLA in healthy donors. Study results and caveats: The authors later linked a missense DCLRE1C variant to TCR beta V- and J-gene trimming. Donors belonging to an Asian-associated ancestry cluster reportedly showed fewer N-insertions in productive TCRs than the approximately 680-donor mean, according to what a later analysis found.

In its sample, this clone was seen once. What it binds is unknown. Other nucleotide sequences from this sample produce the same CDR3. PCR involved 60 Vbeta and 13 Jbeta primers. The data were produced by immunoSEQ multiplex PCR, yet TCRdb's version contains in-frame clones alone and is incomplete. This repertoire shows around 150,000 clones, 75% to 85% found once; its top ten account for 7.4%. The source is a male donor in good health and CMV-seropositive. Material: PBMCs.

The CDR3 coding sequence is TGTGCCAGCCGGAGCGGGGGGGCCTACAATGAGCAGTTCTTC. As protein: CASRSGGAYNEQFF. V is TRBV27 and J is TRBJ2-1; 10 bases agree with TRBD2. The germline V gene encodes CDR1 MNHEY and CDR2 SMNVEV (reference sequence). With V trimmed by 8 bases and J by 2 bases, 3 bases remained unmatched. The CDR3 spans 14 residues.